What follows describes a single T cell receptor (beta chain). This clone's antigen is unknown. There are no base qualities to consult, and no much larger clone falls within one base. The source of the sample is a study of OX40 agonist ivuxolimab in advanced cancers. Background on the whole study: Ivuxolimab, which targeted the costimulatory receptor OX40 (CD134), was an agonistic, fully human IgG2 monoclonal antibody. Partial responses occurred in three dose-escalation patients, of whom one had hepatocellular carcinoma and two had cutaneous melanoma. Prior anti-PD-1, anti-PD-L1 or anti-CTLA-4 therapy was permitted, and checkpoint inhibitors had been received by about 37% of dose-escalation patients. Among the roughly 50 dose-escalation patients, roughly 20 had hepatocellular carcinoma, around 15 melanoma, 9 renal cell carcinoma and 9 head and neck cancer. The paper covers the monotherapy dose-escalation part of the phase I ivuxolimab trial, which included N of about 50 patients. The purpose of peripheral TCRbeta sequencing was to test whether ivuxolimab changed TCR sequence diversity and led to clonal T-cell expansion. A male proportion of around 83% and a mean age of about 60 years, ranging from roughly 23 to 85, were recorded for the dose-escalation cohort. Intravenous ivuxolimab was administered to patients every 2 weeks at six dose levels: 0.01, 0.1, 0.3, 1.5, 3 and 10 mg/kg. The paper's findings and limits, for the study overall: Low levels of normalized T-cell clonal expansion were also seen in some nonresponding patients. After ivuxolimab, more expanded clones were found on average in CD8+ T cells than in CD4+ T cells. In the 0.1-3.0 mg/kg groups, partial responders were among the patients with the lowest normalized peripheral clonal expansion, particularly in CD8+ T cells. Antigen specificity was not determined for the clonally expanded peripheral T cells. At doses of 0.1 to 3.0 mg/kg, clonal expansion of both CD4+ and CD8+ T cells in blood was seen between baseline and week 6.

The trial excluded patients who had a history of autoimmune disease or were on systemic immunosuppression. Peripheral blood for TCR sequencing was drawn from every dose cohort at baseline, at cycle 4 day 1 and at cycle 7 day 1. The samples were taken from a phase I, first-in-human, multicenter, open-label dose-escalation trial of ivuxolimab. Adults with locally advanced or metastatic melanoma, renal cell, hepatocellular, or head and neck squamous cell carcinoma were enrolled in the trial. Before TCR sequencing, CD4+ and CD8+ T cells were separately sorted from peripheral blood. Genomic DNA was extracted from sorted cells for sequencing of the TCRbeta CDR3 region. The immunoSEQ Assay was used to sequence the TCRbeta CDR3 regions. TCRdb obtained this table from immuneACCESS and retained in-frame rearrangements with V and J assigned. These tables miss some clones; where compared with another copy, unresolved V genes account for less than half of the shortfall, and the remainder is unexplained. The sample table contains around 80,000 clones; only one count was recorded for about 90% of them. Of the sample, about 0.8% is held by the ten largest clones.

This TCR came from an adult with an advanced solid tumor such as melanoma, head and neck, liver or kidney cancer. Sequencing used CD4+ or CD8+ T cells sorted from blood, obtained in a trial of the OX40 agonist ivuxolimab.

CDR3 sequence: CAWSGSQLAKNIQYF. The sequenced DNA is TGTGCCTGGAGTGGTTCTCAACTAGCCAAAAACATTCAGTACTTC. The chain uses TRBV30 and TRBJ2-4; the D gene identity is not certain. A distance of 10 bases separates the germline ends of V and J, which lose 1 base and 0 bases respectively. The germline V gene (reference sequence) gives CDR1 as GTSNPN and CDR2 as SVGIG. From the cysteine through the phenylalanine, the CDR3 covers 15 amino acids. Of all the DNA, just the CDR3 is kept, 45 bases in frame from base 1.